The TCR beta chain under discussion was sequenced for a study of shared clonotypes between healthy human individuals. Study-level background: Researchers assigned three CD4 naive, three CD4 memory, two CD8 naive and one CD8 memory plate to each donor.

Division of CD4+ cells produced a CD45RA+ naive subset and a CD45RA-negative memory subset. Germline V gives CDR1 SGDLS, CDR2 YYNGEE. The CDR3 is made up of 17 amino acids. The V gene end was trimmed by 5 bases and the J gene end by 6 bases; junction bases not matched to a gene: 12. The data were produced by immunoSEQ multiplex PCR, yet TCRdb's version contains in-frame clones alone and is incomplete. Of under 600,000 clones listed, more than 95% are singletons. This clonotype was sampled from a woman in her 30s in good health. Sequenced: naive CD4+ T cells sorted from blood. Subset denoted: CD45RA+ positively selected. V and J are TRBV9 and TRBJ2-3, with 13 bases fitting TRBD2. The DNA for the CDR3 is TGTGCCAGCAGTCTAGAGGAACTAGCGGGAGGGCCGGATACGCAGTATTTT. This encodes CASSLEELAGGPDTQYF.